This T cell receptor beta chain was recovered during a study of early T cells in non-severe SARS-CoV-2 infection. The overall study: Sequencing was performed on bulk RNA from unsorted whole blood, leaving chains unpaired. Study outcomes and limitations: Private and CD4 specificities were missed by VDJdb matching, skewed to anti-spike CD8.

Germline V gene lookup returns CDR1 SGHRS and CDR2 YFSETQ. Deletions cut 4 bases from V and 3 bases from J, with 8 bases between. The CDR3 length is 12 residues. This clonotype was counted only a few times. What it binds is not known. As part of library construction, unique molecular identifiers were attached to individual cDNA molecules. TCRdb reanalysed the 5' RACE reads using MiXCR and keeps one entry per CDR3 protein. The sample has about 97,000 distinct CDR3 sequences; approximately 10% are singletons. The rearrangement uses TRBV5-1 and TRBJ2-7; no clear D. The TCR originated in an adult who was a healthcare worker with PCR-confirmed SARS-CoV-2 infection or an uninfected control (not recorded which). This material consisted of whole blood, taken at baseline. CDR3 sequence (DNA): TGCGCCAGCAGCGGAGACTTCTACGAGCAGTACTTC. This encodes CASSGDFYEQYF. The full variable domain, in which reference TRBV5-1 and TRBJ2-7 provide the parts outside the CDR3, is KAGVTQTPRYLIKTRGQQVTLSCSPISGHRSVSWYQQTPGQGLQFLFEYFSETQRNKGNFPGRFSGRQFSNSRSEMNVSTLELGDSALYLCASSGDFYEQYFGPGTRLTVT.